The 23 T cell receptor beta chains reported below all come from one sample, sequenced in a study of CD8 T cells in Susac syndrome. With random hexamers, reverse transcription was performed on about 0.5 to 1 ug of RNA. MiXCR, applied by TCRdb to the immunoSEQ multiplex PCR reads, yields one record per CDR3 protein. The table shows 130,000 or so distinct CDR3 sequences, with 94% occurring only once. The sample comprised CD4+ T cells from PBMCs. The receptor set was obtained from a human donor in good health.

The J gene is TRBJ2-1, the V gene TRBV20-1; 11 nucleotides align to TRBD2. J gave up 9 bases and V 5 bases, and 6 bases lay outside the gene matches. Germline loops: CDR1 DFQATT, CDR2 SNEGSKA (reference sequence). The CDR3 runs 13 residues. The CDR3: CSAPLAGGGEQFF. Written as DNA, the CDR3 is TGCAGTGCTCCCCTAGCGGGAGGTGGTGAGCAGTTCTTC.

The chain carries TRBV19 and TRBJ2-7; 7 nucleotides match TRBD2. Germline V gives CDR1 LNHDA, CDR2 SQIVND (reference sequence). J lost 2 bases, V lost 5 bases, and 9 bases had no gene match. CDR3 length equals 15 residues. In nucleotides, the CDR3 is TGTGCCAGTAGTTACGGACTAGAGTTCGCCTACGAGCAGTACTTC. Translation gives CASSYGLEFAYEQYF.

The chain uses TRBV30 and TRBJ2-5; 11 bases map to TRBD1. Germline CDR1 is GTSNPN and CDR2 is SVGIG (reference sequence). The CDR3 contains 15 residues. J gave up 5 bases and V 2 bases, and 7 bases lay outside the gene matches. For the CDR3, the DNA is TGTGCCTGGAGTCTTGGACAGGGGGCAGGGGAGACCCAGTACTTC. Translated, it gives CAWSLGQGAGETQYF.

The V gene is TRBV25-1, the J gene TRBJ2-5; no firm D call. This CDR3 has 13 residues. V lost 2 bases and J 9 bases, leaving 13 bases between the germline ends. CDR1 MGHDK and CDR2 SYGVNS come from the germline V gene. The CDR3 nucleotides read TGTGCCAGCAGTGAACTTACCGCTACTCCCCAGTACTTC. Translated: CASSELTATPQYF.

The rearrangement links TRBV28 to TRBJ2-7; D is possibly TRBD2 (6 bases). The CDR3 contains 15 residues. V lost 4 bases to trimming and J lost 3 bases, with 16 bases between them. In germline, CDR1 is MDHEN, CDR2 SYDVKM. CDR3 in DNA: TGTGCCAGCAGTTCAGGCGGGGACGTACTCTACGAGCAGTACTTC. Encoded protein: CASSSGGDVLYEQYF.

The rearrangement uses TRBV12-3 or TRBV12-4 and TRBJ2-1; D ambiguous. The CDR3 totals 11 residues. V lost 5 bases to trimming and J lost 6 bases, with 5 bases between them. CDR3 bases: TGTGCCAGCAGTCCCTTCAATGAGCAGTTCTTC. Protein: CASSPFNEQFF.

The chain has TRBV18 and TRBJ2-5, with D unresolved. Germline V gene sequence: CDR1 KGHSH, CDR2 LQKENI. V was clipped by 2 bases and J by 5 bases, with 15 bases between them. This CDR3 region has 15 residues. The CDR3, as DNA: TGTGCCAGCTCACCAAGCTCCCGGCCTGGGGAGACCCAGTACTTC. Its protein is CASSPSSRPGETQYF.

The rearrangement links TRBV27 to TRBJ1-2; no reliable D call. With 5 bases removed from V and 5 bases from J, the gap between germline ends came to 12 bases. CDR1 MNHEY and CDR2 SMNVEV come from the germline V gene (reference sequence). CDR3 length: 13 amino acids. CDR3 nucleotides: TGTGCCAGCAGTCCCGCCGGAGGATATGGCTACACCTTC. It is translated as CASSPAGGYGYTF.

The chain has TRBV7-8 and TRBJ2-5; perhaps TRBD1 as D (6 bases). V lost 5 bases, J lost 3 bases, and 19 bases lay in between. Per germline, CDR1 SGHVS and CDR2 FQNEAQ. The length of the CDR3 is 16 residues. The CDR3 nucleotides are TGTGCCAGCAGCCGAGGGCCAGCGGCAGGGGAAGAGACCCAGTACTTC. This gives the protein CASSRGPAAGEETQYF.

V is TRBV5-1 and J is TRBJ2-5; D unresolved. The germline gives CDR1 SGHRS, CDR2 YFSETQ. Between the trimmed V and J ends, which lost 6 bases and 6 bases, there was a span of 18 bases. The CDR3 is 14 residues long. The CDR3 loop reads CASTTARQTKTQYF. CDR3 in DNA: TGCGCCAGCACCACCGCGAGGCAGACGAAGACCCAGTACTTC.

The chain joins TRBV28 to TRBJ2-1; the match to TRBD2 covers 9 bases. V was clipped by 5 bases and J by 8 bases; unmatched bases: 10. The CDR3 covers 15 residues. CDR1 is MDHEN, CDR2 SYDVKM, per germline. For the CDR3, the DNA is TGTGCCAGCAGTAACCCGGGACTAGCTGTCCATGAGCAGTTCTTC. This gives the protein CASSNPGLAVHEQFF.

The DNA for the CDR3 is TGTGCCAGCTCCCCAAGGTTGAATCGGGGCACAGATACGCAGTATTTT. This sequence encodes CASSPRLNRGTDTQYF. The chain combines TRBV18 with TRBJ2-3; no reliable D call. CDR1 and CDR2 (germline): KGHSH, LQKENI. Deletions cut 6 bases from V and 1 base from J, with 17 bases between. CDR3 length equals 16 residues.

The chain recombines TRBV28 with TRBJ1-1; D might be TRBD1 (5 bases). This CDR3 has 13 amino acids. V gave up 5 bases and J gave up 1 base, with 8 bases separating them. CDR1 is MDHEN and CDR2 is SYDVKM in the germline V gene. CDR3 nucleotides: TGTGCCAGCAGTCACAGGCAGAACACTGAAGCTTTCTTT. Protein: CASSHRQNTEAFF.

V is TRBV11-2 and J is TRBJ2-3, with a possible D match to TRBD1 (6 bases). The CDR3 is 15 amino acids. V dropped 0 bases and J dropped 4 bases, with 11 bases sitting between them. The germline gives CDR1 SGHAT, CDR2 FQNNGV. CDR3 protein: CASSLDQGFSDTQYF. Written as DNA, the CDR3 is TGTGCCAGCAGCTTAGATCAGGGGTTTTCAGATACGCAGTATTTT.

This chain links TRBV19 with TRBJ2-1, with 10 positions matching TRBD2. V was clipped by 4 bases and J by 0 bases; unmatched bases: 0. Per the germline V gene, CDR1 is LNHDA and CDR2 is SQIVND (reference sequence). This CDR3 has 15 residues. The CDR3 protein is CASSTSGSSYNEQFF. The DNA for the CDR3 is TGTGCCAGTAGTACTAGCGGGAGCTCCTACAATGAGCAGTTCTTC.

The chain carries TRBV7-8 and TRBJ1-2; D unclear. CDR1 SGHVS and CDR2 FQNEAQ come from the germline V gene. This CDR3 spans 14 amino acids. V was trimmed by 5 bases and J by 2 bases, leaving 12 bases between them. In DNA form, the CDR3 reads TGTGCCAGCAGCCCCACCCCCCAGAACTATGGCTACACCTTC. It translates to CASSPTPQNYGYTF.

This clonotype has only one observation. This chain joins TRBV3-1 and TRBJ2-5, with D possibly TRBD2 on 6 matching bases. Trimming removed 4 bases at V and 4 bases at J, with 10 bases between. The CDR3 loop spans 13 amino acids. CDR1 and CDR2 from the germline V gene are LGHDT and YNNKEL (reference sequence). For the CDR3, the DNA is TGTGCCAGCAGCCTTATCGGGGGAGAGACCCAGTACTTC. Translating gives CASSLIGGETQYF.

The chain couples TRBV9 to TRBJ1-6; a weak D match, TRBD1 (5 bases). The V end lost 0 bases, the J end lost 10 bases, and 14 bases lay between the germline ends. This CDR3 is 15 amino acids long. Per germline, CDR1 SGDLS and CDR2 YYNGEE. The CDR3 loop reads CASSVDLAGRSPLHF. The CDR3 coding sequence is TGTGCCAGCAGCGTAGATTTAGCAGGGCGCTCACCCCTCCACTTT.

This chain joins TRBV6-5 and TRBJ2-2; D is undetermined. V shed 1 base and J shed 5 bases, with 5 bases lying between them. Germline V gene data show CDR1 as MNHEY and CDR2 as SVGAGI. This CDR3 comprises 13 residues. This chain's CDR3 is CASSYYGTGELFF. CDR3 coding DNA: TGTGCCAGCAGTTACTACGGAACCGGGGAGCTGTTTTTT.

The gene calls are TRBV29-1 and TRBJ2-7; 11 bases are a match to TRBD2. CDR3 length equals 16 residues. Germline V gives CDR1 SQVTM, CDR2 ANQGSEA. V was pared by 0 bases and J by 3 bases, with 7 bases of the junction left unmatched. The CDR3 loop reads CSVEDSGLAGFYEQYF. The DNA of the CDR3 is TGCAGCGTTGAAGATAGTGGACTAGCGGGCTTCTACGAGCAGTACTTC.

The chain joins TRBV20-1 to TRBJ1-2; no clear D. The CDR3 runs 15 residues. Germline assignment: CDR1 DFQATT and CDR2 SNEGSKA (reference sequence). The ends were cut back, 3 bases at V and 2 bases at J, with 16 bases in the middle. CDR3 in DNA: TGCAGTGCTAGCCCCGTATCCAACAAGAACTATGGCTACACCTTC. Residues: CSASPVSNKNYGYTF.

The chain uses TRBV29-1 and TRBJ1-5; tentative D call: TRBD1 (5 bases). Between the trimmed V and J ends, which lost 4 bases and 4 bases, there was a span of 14 bases. This CDR3 is built from 14 residues. Germline V gene sequence: CDR1 SQVTM, CDR2 ANQGSEA. CDR3 residues: CSVASGGGNQPQHF. CDR3 DNA: TGCAGCGTTGCGTCCGGGGGTGGAAATCAGCCCCAGCATTTT. Using reference TRBV29-1 and TRBJ1-5 for the parts outside the CDR3, the full variable domain is SAVISQKPSRDICQRGTSLTIQCQVDSQVTMMFWYRQQPGQSLTLIATANQGSEATYESGFVIDKFPISRPNLTFSTLTVSNMSPEDSSIYLCSVASGGGNQPQHFGDGTRLSIL.

CDR3 in DNA: TGTGCCAGCAGTTTATTTGGACGCTCCTACGAGCAGTACTTC. This encodes CASSLFGRSYEQYF. The chain links TRBV27 to TRBJ2-7; no reliable D call. The CDR3 has 14 residues. Trimming removed 1 base from V and 0 bases from J, with 7 bases in between. Germline V gene lookup returns CDR1 MNHEY and CDR2 SMNVEV (reference sequence).